The 4 T cell receptor beta chains below all came from one sample that was sequenced in a study of blood T cell repertoires in COVID-19. Using immunoSEQ multiplex PCR, the repertoire was profiled, and TCRdb retains in-frame clones only, with some absent. The table has over 70,000 clones, 85% to 95% seen once; the top ten hold under 2.5%. The sequenced material came from peripheral blood. The origin of the receptors is a human donor with active COVID-19. The donor label of this sample is uncertain.

In nucleotides, the CDR3 is TGTGCCAGCAGCAAAGACCAGCCGGGTCCGAATGGCTACACCTTC. Its protein product is CASSKDQPGPNGYTF. The chain has TRBV21-1 and TRBJ1-2. TRBV21-1 is recorded as a pseudogene. CDR3 length: 15 amino acids.

J is TRBJ2-1 and V is TRBV29-1, with a weak D call TRBD2 (5 bases). The CDR3 is made up of 15 amino acids. V shed 3 bases and J shed 2 bases, with 14 bases lying between them. Germline CDR1 SQVTM, CDR2 ANQGSEA. The CDR3 is CSVDGWVGAYNEQFF. As DNA, the CDR3 is TGCAGCGTTGATGGATGGGTGGGAGCCTACAATGAGCAGTTCTTC.

The chain has TRBV6-9 and TRBJ2-7; D call uncertain. CDR3 length equals 14 residues. CDR1 is MNHGY and CDR2 is SVAAGI in the germline V gene. With 7 bases removed from V and 2 bases from J, the gap between germline ends came to 15 bases. The CDR3 nucleotides are TGTGCCAGCATCGGTAGTGTCTTGCCCTACGAGCAGTACTTC. Its protein product is CASIGSVLPYEQYF.

The rearrangement uses TRBV2 and TRBJ2-7; 9 nucleotides match TRBD1. With V trimmed by 10 bases and J by 3 bases, 7 bases remained unmatched. The germline CDR1 and CDR2 sequences are SNHLY and FYNNEI. This CDR3 comprises 13 residues. For the CDR3, the DNA is TGTGCCACCTCGGGACAGGGAAACTACGAGCAGTACTTC. This translates into CATSGQGNYEQYF.